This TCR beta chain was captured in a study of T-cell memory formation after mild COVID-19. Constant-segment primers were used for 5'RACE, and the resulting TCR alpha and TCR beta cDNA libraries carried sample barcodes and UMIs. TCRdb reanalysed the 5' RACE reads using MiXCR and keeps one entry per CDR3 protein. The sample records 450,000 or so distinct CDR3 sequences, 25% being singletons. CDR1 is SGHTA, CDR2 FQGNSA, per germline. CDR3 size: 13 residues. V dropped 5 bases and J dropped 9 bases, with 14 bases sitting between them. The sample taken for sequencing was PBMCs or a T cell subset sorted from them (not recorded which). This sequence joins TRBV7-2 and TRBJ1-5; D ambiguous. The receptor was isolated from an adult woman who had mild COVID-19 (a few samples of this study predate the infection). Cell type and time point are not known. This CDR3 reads CASSGRGSRPQHF. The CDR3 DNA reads TGTGCCAGCAGCGGTAGAGGTTCTCGGCCCCAGCATTTT. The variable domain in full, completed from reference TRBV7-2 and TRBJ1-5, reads GAGVSQSPSNKVTEKGKDVELRCDPISGHTALYWYRQSLGQGLEFLIYFQGNSAPDKSGLPSDRFSAERTGGSVSTLTIQRTQQEDSAVYLCASSGRGSRPQHFGDGTRLSIL.